This entry lists 20 T cell receptor beta chains sequenced from one sample in a study of Ad26.COV2.S vaccination and SARS-CoV-2 variants. Repertoires were generated with immunoSEQ multiplex PCR, while TCRdb's copy carries only in-frame clones and drops some. The sample lists some 420,000 clones; 70% to 90% were seen once. Treatment specified: roughly 18 received Ad26.COV2.S at low or high dose, single or two shots; several received placebo; per-sample allocation not given. Sampling was performed 63 days after the first vaccine or placebo injection. Here the sequenced sample was peripheral blood, taken in a trial of Ad26.COV2.S vaccine versus placebo. The receptors shown here come from a person aged 18-65 years who received the Ad26.COV2.S COVID-19 vaccine or a placebo.

The chain joins TRBV30 to TRBJ1-1, with a possible D match to TRBD1 (5 bases). The CDR3 contains 15 residues. The V gene lost 3 bases and the J gene lost 6 bases, with 20 bases spanning the gap. CDR1 GTSNPN and CDR2 SVGIG come from the germline V gene (reference sequence). CDR3 sequence: CAWRDPGRGLAEAFF. The DNA for the CDR3 is TGTGCCTGGAGAGATCCGGGACGAGGGTTGGCTGAAGCTTTCTTT. The full variable domain, its missing parts supplied by reference TRBV30 and TRBJ1-1, is SQTIHQWPATLVQPVGSPLSLECTVEGTSNPNLYWYRQAAGRGLQLLFYSVGIGQISSEVPQNLSASRPQDRQFILSSKKLLLSDSGFYLCAWRDPGRGLAEAFFGQGTRLTVV.

This clone was counted only a few times. The CDR3 sequence: CASSPQHRRKTYEQYF. CDR3 DNA: TGTGCCAGCAGCCCCCAGCACAGGCGAAAAACTTACGAGCAGTACTTC. The V and J genes are TRBV7-8 and TRBJ2-7; TRBD1 might be the D (5 bases). The V gene lost 5 bases and the J gene lost 4 bases, with 21 bases spanning the gap. Germline CDR1 and CDR2: SGHVS and FQNEAQ. This CDR3 spans 16 amino acids.

There are a few counts of this clone. The chain is built from TRBV3-1 (or the pseudogene TRBV3-2) and TRBJ2-7; 9 bases are a match to TRBD2. Germline CDR1 and CDR2: LGHDT and YNNKEL (reference sequence). CDR3 length: 15 amino acids. V lost 4 bases, J lost 2 bases, and 6 bases stayed unmatched. CDR3 protein: CASSPSGGITYEQYF. The CDR3 DNA sequence: TGTGCCAGCAGCCCCAGCGGGGGGATAACCTACGAGCAGTACTTC.

The CDR3 sequence: CSVGSGGHEQYF. The CDR3 coding sequence is TGCAGCGTTGGCAGCGGGGGGCACGAGCAGTACTTC. The chain has TRBV29-1 and TRBJ2-7; 9 nucleotides agree with TRBD2. Germline V gives CDR1 SQVTM, CDR2 ANQGSEA. The CDR3 extends over 12 amino acids. Losses at the gene ends were 4 bases for V and 5 bases for J; bases not matched to a gene: 3.

This chain joins TRBV6-1 and TRBJ2-7; TRBD2 is a possible D gene (5 bases). Germline CDR1 and CDR2: MNHNS and SASEGT. Trimming pared 3 bases from V and 2 bases from J, leaving 11 bases between. CDR3 length: 14 amino acids. The CDR3 sequence: CASSEPRRTYEQYF. The CDR3 DNA reads TGTGCCAGCAGTGAGCCCCGGAGGACCTACGAGCAGTACTTC.

Here the CDR3 DNA reads TGTGCCAGCTCACCAGAGCAGGTCGGGCAGCCCCAGCATTTT. It codes for CASSPEQVGQPQHF. The gene calls are TRBV18 and TRBJ1-5; D gene ambiguous. Germline values: CDR1 KGHSH, CDR2 LQKENI. The CDR3 spans 14 residues. The V end lost 2 bases, the J end lost 7 bases, and 12 bases lay between the germline ends.

The chain has TRBV29-1 and TRBJ1-2; D remains unclear. This CDR3 has 13 amino acids. The germline V gene encodes CDR1 SQVTM and CDR2 ANQGSEA. Trimming took off 6 bases at V and 3 bases at J, with 14 bases between the two ends. CDR3 DNA sequence: TGCAGCGTCTTGGAGGGAGTCGACTATGGCTACACCTTC. Translated: CSVLEGVDYGYTF.

The chain links TRBV5-1 to TRBJ1-5; weak D call: TRBD1 (5 bases). The ends were cut back, 0 bases at V and 0 bases at J, with 7 bases in the middle. The germline V gene has CDR1 SGHRS and CDR2 YFSETQ. The CDR3 has 15 residues. DNA of the CDR3: TGCGCCAGCAGCTTGGGGACAAATAGCAATCAGCCCCAGCATTTT. Residues: CASSLGTNSNQPQHF.

The chain links TRBV19 to TRBJ1-1; D possibly corresponds to TRBD1 (6 bases). Deletions cut 5 bases from V and 1 base from J, with 14 bases between. The CDR3 has 15 amino acids. Germline CDR1 LNHDA, CDR2 SQIVND (reference sequence). The CDR3, as DNA: TGTGCCAGTAGTCCGCAACAGGGTCAGAACACTGAAGCTTTCTTT. It specifies CASSPQQGQNTEAFF.

This chain connects TRBV6-5 to TRBJ1-2; D perhaps matches TRBD1 (5 bases). CDR3 size: 12 residues. V lost 6 bases and J 4 bases, leaving 9 bases between the germline ends. Germline V gives CDR1 MNHEY, CDR2 SVGAGI. The CDR3, as DNA: TGTGCCAGCAGCCCAGGGTTCTATGGCTACACCTTC. Protein product: CASSPGFYGYTF.

The J gene is TRBJ2-3, the V gene TRBV9; D unresolved. CDR3 size: 15 residues. V lost 0 bases to trimming and J lost 8 bases, with 16 bases between them. Germline V CDR1 and CDR2: SGDLS, YYNGEE. CDR3 nucleotides: TGTGCCAGCAGCGTAGGGGCTCTGCATGGTGGTACGCAGTATTTT. This gives the protein CASSVGALHGGTQYF.

The gene calls are TRBV5-1 and TRBJ1-5; D is possibly TRBD1 (5 bases). Germline CDR1 SGHRS, CDR2 YFSETQ. V gave up 0 bases and J gave up 4 bases, with 8 bases separating them. There are 14 residues in the CDR3. The CDR3 sequence: CASSLVGGNQPQHF. DNA for the CDR3: TGCGCCAGCAGCTTGGTGGGGGGGAATCAGCCCCAGCATTTT.

V usage is TRBV3-1 (or the pseudogene TRBV3-2) and J usage is TRBJ2-5, with TRBD2 matching over 9 bases. V lost 0 bases and J lost 1; bases outside the gene matches: 6. The CDR3 is 17 residues long. Germline V gives CDR1 LGHDT, CDR2 YNNKEL (reference sequence). The CDR3 spells CASSQDELAGAQETQYF. In DNA, the CDR3 is TGTGCCAGCAGCCAAGATGAGTTAGCGGGGGCCCAAGAGACCCAGTACTTC.

CDR3 nucleotides: TGTGCCAGCAGCTTGGACACAAGGTCCTCACCCCTCCACTTT. As protein: CASSLDTRSSPLHF. V and J are TRBV5-4 and TRBJ1-6; D unclear. V lost 0 bases and J 10 bases, leaving 11 bases between the germline ends. Germline V gene lookup returns CDR1 SGHNT and CDR2 YYREEE (reference sequence). CDR3 length: 14 amino acids.

The DNA for the CDR3 is TGTGCCAGCAGCCGTACACCCAACACCGGGGAGCTGTTTTTT. Translated: CASSRTPNTGELFF. This rearrangement joins TRBV7-2 to TRBJ2-2, with D uncertain. CDR3 length: 14 residues. Trimming left V 5 bases short and J 2 bases short, with 9 bases between. Germline V CDR1 and CDR2: SGHTA, FQGNSA.

This chain joins TRBV27 and TRBJ2-7, with 9 bases matching TRBD1. The CDR3 length is 16 residues. The germline V gene has CDR1 MNHEY and CDR2 SMNVEV (reference sequence). Germline trimming cut 2 bases from V and 0 bases from J; bases unmatched to any gene: 5. CDR3 region: CASSLTGGLISYEQYF. CDR3 nucleotides: TGTGCCAGCAGTTTAACAGGGGGCCTTATCTCCTACGAGCAGTACTTC.

CDR3 sequence: CASRYRVSYEQYF. CDR3 DNA: TGTGCCAGCAGGTACAGGGTCTCCTACGAGCAGTACTTC. The V call is TRBV6-5, the J call TRBJ2-7, with D maybe TRBD1 (6 bases). The CDR3 extends over 13 amino acids. From germline, CDR1 is MNHEY and CDR2 SVGAGI. Deletions cut 6 bases from V and 0 bases from J, with 9 bases between.

The CDR3 region has the DNA TGTGCCAGCAGCGAGAGACAGTCTGGAAACACCATATATTTT. Protein sequence: CASSERQSGNTIYF. The gene calls are TRBV5-4 and TRBJ1-3, with D tentatively TRBD1 (5 bases). The CDR3 length is 14 residues. The germline CDR1 and CDR2 sequences are SGHNT and YYREEE (reference sequence). V lost 4 bases and J 1 base, leaving 9 bases between the germline ends.

The chain is built from TRBV3-1 (or the pseudogene TRBV3-2) and TRBJ1-4, with 7 nucleotides matching TRBD1. Germline loops: CDR1 LGHDT, CDR2 YNNKEL (reference sequence). The CDR3 loop spans 16 amino acids. The V and J ends lost 3 bases and 4 bases, in that order; junction bases with no gene match: 8. This CDR3 reads CASSQSPGQYNEKLFF. The CDR3 nucleotides are TGTGCCAGCAGCCAGTCGCCGGGACAGTATAATGAAAAACTGTTTTTT.

This clone has more than one count but fewer than ten. This sequence joins TRBV7-2 and TRBJ1-3; no reliable D call. The CDR3 runs 13 residues. V lost 0 bases and J lost 8, with 8 bases in between. Germline V lookup: CDR1 SGHTA, CDR2 FQGNSA. The CDR3: CASSLALADTIYF. The CDR3, as DNA: TGTGCCAGCAGCTTAGCCCTTGCGGACACCATATATTTT. The entire variable domain, with the rest obtained from reference TRBV7-2 and TRBJ1-3, is as follows: GAGVSQSPSNKVTEKGKDVELRCDPISGHTALYWYRQSLGQGLEFLIYFQGNSAPDKSGLPSDRFSAERTGGSVSTLTIQRTQQEDSAVYLCASSLALADTIYFGEGSWLTVV.